This T cell receptor (beta chain) was sequenced in a study of read filtering for tumor transcriptome and immune sequencing. This clonotype has more than one count but fewer than ten. CDR1 is SQVTM, CDR2 ANQGSEA, per germline. The CDR3 is 14 amino acids. The V end was cut by 6 bases, the J end by 4 bases, with 18 bases between. Molecular barcoded adaptors covering alpha/delta and beta/gamma chains were used on approximately 400 ng RNA. TCRdb reprocessed the reads via MiXCR and lists one record per CDR3 protein. The sample consists of some 22,000 distinct CDR3 sequences, 20% to 25% of them appearing once.

Sequenced sample: a population of CD138-negative cells sorted from bone marrow. The chain joins TRBV29-1 to TRBJ2-5; a possible D gene is TRBD2 (6 bases). This clonotype was sampled from a donor aged 40 or older with multiple myeloma. CDR3: CSVSVGGIGETQYF. The CDR3 bases are TGCAGCGTCTCGGTTGGCGGGATCGGAGAGACCCAGTACTTC.